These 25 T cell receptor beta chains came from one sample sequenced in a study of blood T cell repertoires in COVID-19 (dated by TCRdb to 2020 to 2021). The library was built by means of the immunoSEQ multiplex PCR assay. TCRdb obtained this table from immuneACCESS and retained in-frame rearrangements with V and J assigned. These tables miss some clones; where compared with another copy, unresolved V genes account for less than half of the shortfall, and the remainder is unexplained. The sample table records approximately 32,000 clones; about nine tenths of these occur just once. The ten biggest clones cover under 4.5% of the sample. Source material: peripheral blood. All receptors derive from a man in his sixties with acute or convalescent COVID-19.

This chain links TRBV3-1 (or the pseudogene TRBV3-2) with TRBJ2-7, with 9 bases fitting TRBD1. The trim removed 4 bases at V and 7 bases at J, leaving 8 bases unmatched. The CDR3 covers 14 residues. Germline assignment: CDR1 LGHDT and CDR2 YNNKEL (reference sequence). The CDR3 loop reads CASSRGTGYMEQYV. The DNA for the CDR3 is TGTGCCAGCAGCCGCGGGACAGGGTATATGGAGCAGTACGTC.

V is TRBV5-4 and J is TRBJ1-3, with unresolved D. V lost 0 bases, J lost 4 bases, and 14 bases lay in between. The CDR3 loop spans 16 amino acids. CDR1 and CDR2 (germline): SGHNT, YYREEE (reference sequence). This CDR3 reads CASSLDMRSEGNTIYF. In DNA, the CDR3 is TGTGCCAGCAGCTTGGATATGAGGTCCGAGGGAAACACCATATATTTT.

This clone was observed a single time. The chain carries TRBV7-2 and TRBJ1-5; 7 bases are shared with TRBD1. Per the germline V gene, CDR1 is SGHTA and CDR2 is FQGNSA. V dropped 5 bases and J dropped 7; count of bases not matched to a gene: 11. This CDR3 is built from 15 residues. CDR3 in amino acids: CASSRRTGPEQPQHF. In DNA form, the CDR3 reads TGTGCCAGCAGCCGCCGGACAGGTCCGGAGCAGCCCCAGCATTTT.

This CDR3 is CASSYGSRTDTQYF. CDR3 DNA sequence: TGTGCCAGCAGTTACGGGAGCCGCACAGATACGCAGTATTTT. The V gene is TRBV6-5, the J gene TRBJ2-3; weak D call: TRBD2 (5 bases). V lost 2 bases, J lost 1 base, and 7 bases lay in between. CDR1 is MNHEY, CDR2 SVGAGI, per germline. This CDR3 spans 14 amino acids.

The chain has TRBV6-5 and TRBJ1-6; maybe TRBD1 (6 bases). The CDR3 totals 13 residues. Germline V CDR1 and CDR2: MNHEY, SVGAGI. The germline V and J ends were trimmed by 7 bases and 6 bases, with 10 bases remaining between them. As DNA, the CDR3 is TGTGCCAGCACAGACAGGTTTAATTCACCCCTCCACTTT. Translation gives CASTDRFNSPLHF.

CDR3 amino acids: CASTLAGGPYEQYF. The CDR3 nucleotides read TGTGCCAGCACCCTAGCGGGAGGGCCCTACGAGCAGTACTTC. This rearrangement joins TRBV5-5 to TRBJ2-7, with TRBD2 identical over 12 bases. The length of the CDR3 is 14 residues. Germline V gene data show CDR1 as SGHKS and CDR2 as YYEKEE (reference sequence). The V gene end was trimmed by 6 bases and the J gene end by 2 bases; junction bases not matched to a gene: 3.

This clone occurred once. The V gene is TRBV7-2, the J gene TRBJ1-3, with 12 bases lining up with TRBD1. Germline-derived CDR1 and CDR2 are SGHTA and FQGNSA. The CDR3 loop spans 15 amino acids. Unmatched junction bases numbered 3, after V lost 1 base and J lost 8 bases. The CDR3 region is CASSLGRDRGHTIYF. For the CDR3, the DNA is TGTGCCAGCAGCTTAGGAAGGGACAGGGGGCACACCATATATTTT.

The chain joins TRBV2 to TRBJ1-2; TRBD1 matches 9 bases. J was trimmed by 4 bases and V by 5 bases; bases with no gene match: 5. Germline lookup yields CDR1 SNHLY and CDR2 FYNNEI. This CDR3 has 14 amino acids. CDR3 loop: CASSKQGAGYGYTF. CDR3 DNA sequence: TGTGCCAGCAGTAAACAGGGGGCAGGCTATGGCTACACCTTC.

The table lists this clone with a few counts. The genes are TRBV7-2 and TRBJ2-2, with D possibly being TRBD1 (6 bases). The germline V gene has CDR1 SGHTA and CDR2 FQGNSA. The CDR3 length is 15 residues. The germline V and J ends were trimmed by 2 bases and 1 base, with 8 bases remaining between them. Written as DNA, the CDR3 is TGTGCCAGCAGCTTATTGACAGGGAACACCGGGGAGCTGTTTTTT. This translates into CASSLLTGNTGELFF.

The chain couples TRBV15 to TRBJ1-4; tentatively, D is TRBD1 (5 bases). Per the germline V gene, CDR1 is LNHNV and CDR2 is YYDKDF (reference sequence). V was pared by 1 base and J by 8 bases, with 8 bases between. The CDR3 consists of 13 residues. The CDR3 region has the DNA TGTGCCACCAGCAGAGGAAGGGGAGAAAAACTGTTTTTT. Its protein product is CATSRGRGEKLFF.

This chain's CDR3 is CASSIRRVFNEKLFF. The CDR3 DNA sequence: TGTGCCAGTAGTATACGACGGGTGTTTAATGAAAAACTGTTTTTT. The chain recombines TRBV19 with TRBJ1-4, with D uncertain. From germline, CDR1 is LNHDA and CDR2 SQIVND (reference sequence). CDR3 length equals 15 residues. V lost 2 bases and J lost 4, with 11 bases in between.

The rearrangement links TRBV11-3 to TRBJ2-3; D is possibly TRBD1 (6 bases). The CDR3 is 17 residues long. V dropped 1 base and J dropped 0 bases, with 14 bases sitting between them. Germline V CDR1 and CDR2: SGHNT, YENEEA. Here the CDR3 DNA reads TGTGCCAGCAGCTTAGGGGCAGGGGCGACGAGCACAGATACGCAGTATTTT. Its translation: CASSLGAGATSTDTQYF.

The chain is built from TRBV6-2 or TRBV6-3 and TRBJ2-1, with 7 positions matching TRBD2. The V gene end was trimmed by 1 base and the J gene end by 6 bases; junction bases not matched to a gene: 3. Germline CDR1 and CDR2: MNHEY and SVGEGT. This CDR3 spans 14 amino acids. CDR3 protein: CASSYLTSVNEQFF. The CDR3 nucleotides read TGTGCCAGCAGTTACTTAACTAGCGTCAATGAGCAGTTCTTC.

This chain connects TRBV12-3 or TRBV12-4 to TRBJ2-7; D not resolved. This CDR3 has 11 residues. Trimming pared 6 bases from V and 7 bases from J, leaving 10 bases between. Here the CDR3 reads CASSLNREQYF. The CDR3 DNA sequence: TGTGCCAGCAGCCTAAACCGAGAGCAGTACTTC.

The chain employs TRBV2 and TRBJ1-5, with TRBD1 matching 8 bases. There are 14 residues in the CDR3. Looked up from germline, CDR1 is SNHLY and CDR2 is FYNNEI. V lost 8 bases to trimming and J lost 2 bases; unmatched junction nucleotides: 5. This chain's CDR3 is CASGADRGNQPQHF. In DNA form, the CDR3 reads TGTGCCAGCGGGGCGGACAGGGGCAATCAGCCCCAGCATTTT. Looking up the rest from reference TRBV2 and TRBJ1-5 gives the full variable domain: EPEVTQTPSHQVTQMGQEVILRCVPISNHLYFYWYRQILGQKVEFLVSFYNNEISEKSEIFDDQFSVERPDGSNFTLKIRSTKLEDSAMYFCASGADRGNQPQHFGDGTRLSIL.

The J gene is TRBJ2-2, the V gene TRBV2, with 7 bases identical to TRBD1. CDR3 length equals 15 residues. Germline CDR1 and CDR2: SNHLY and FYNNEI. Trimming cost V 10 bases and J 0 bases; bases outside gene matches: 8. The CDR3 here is CATKWDSANTGELFF. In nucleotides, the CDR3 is TGTGCCACGAAATGGGACAGCGCGAACACCGGGGAGCTGTTTTTT.

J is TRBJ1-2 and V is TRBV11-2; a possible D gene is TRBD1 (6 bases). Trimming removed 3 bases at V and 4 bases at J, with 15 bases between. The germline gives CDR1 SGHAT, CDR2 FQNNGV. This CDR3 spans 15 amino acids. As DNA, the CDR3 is TGTGCCAGCAGCTTTCGCAGGGGACCCTTCTATGGCTACACCTTC. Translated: CASSFRRGPFYGYTF.

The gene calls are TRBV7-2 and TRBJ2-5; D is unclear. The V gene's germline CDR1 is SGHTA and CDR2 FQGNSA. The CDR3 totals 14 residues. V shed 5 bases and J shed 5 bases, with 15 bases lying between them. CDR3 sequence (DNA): TGTGCCAGCAGCCTAAACCTCGGGTGGGAGACCCAGTACTTC. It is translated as CASSLNLGWETQYF.

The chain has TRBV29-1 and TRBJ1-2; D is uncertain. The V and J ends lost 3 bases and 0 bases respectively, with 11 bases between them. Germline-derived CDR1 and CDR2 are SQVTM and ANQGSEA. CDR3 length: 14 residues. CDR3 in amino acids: CSVEVLDTNYGYTF. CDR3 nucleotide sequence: TGCAGCGTTGAGGTGTTAGATACTAACTATGGCTACACCTTC. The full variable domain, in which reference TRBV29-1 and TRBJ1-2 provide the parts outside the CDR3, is SAVISQKPSRDICQRGTSLTIQCQVDSQVTMMFWYRQQPGQSLTLIATANQGSEATYESGFVIDKFPISRPNLTFSTLTVSNMSPEDSSIYLCSVEVLDTNYGYTFGSGTRLTVV.

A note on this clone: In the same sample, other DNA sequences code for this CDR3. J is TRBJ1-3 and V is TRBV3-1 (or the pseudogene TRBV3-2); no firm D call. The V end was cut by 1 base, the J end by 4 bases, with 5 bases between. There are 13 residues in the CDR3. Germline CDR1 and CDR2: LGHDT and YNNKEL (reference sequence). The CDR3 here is CASSQAAGNTIYF. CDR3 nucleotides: TGTGCCAGCAGCCAAGCCGCGGGAAACACCATATATTTT.

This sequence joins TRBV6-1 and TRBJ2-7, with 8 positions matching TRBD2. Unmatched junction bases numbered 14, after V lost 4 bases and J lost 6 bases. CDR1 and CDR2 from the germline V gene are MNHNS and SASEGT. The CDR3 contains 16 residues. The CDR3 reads CASSGWGTRDLGEQYV. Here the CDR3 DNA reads TGTGCCAGCAGTGGATGGGGGACTAGGGACCTCGGCGAGCAGTACGTC.

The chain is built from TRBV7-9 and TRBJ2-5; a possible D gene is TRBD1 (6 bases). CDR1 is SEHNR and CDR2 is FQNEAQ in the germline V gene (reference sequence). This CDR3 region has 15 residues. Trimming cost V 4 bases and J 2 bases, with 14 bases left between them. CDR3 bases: TGTGCCAGCAGCTACAGGGAAGAGTGGCAAGAGACCCAGTACTTC. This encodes CASSYREEWQETQYF.

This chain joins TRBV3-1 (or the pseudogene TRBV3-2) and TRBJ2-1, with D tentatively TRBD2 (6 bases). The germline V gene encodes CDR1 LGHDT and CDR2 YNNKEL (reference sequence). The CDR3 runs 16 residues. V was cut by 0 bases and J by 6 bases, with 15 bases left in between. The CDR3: CASSQEKGAGTNEQFF. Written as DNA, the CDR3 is TGTGCCAGCAGCCAAGAAAAAGGGGCGGGGACCAATGAGCAGTTCTTC.

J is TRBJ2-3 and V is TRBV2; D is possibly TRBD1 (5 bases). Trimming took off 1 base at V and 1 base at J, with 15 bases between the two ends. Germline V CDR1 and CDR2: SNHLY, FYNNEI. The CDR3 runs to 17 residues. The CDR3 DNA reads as TGTGCCAGCAGTGAAGTCCCTTGGGGCACCGGCACAGATACGCAGTATTTT. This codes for CASSEVPWGTGTDTQYF.

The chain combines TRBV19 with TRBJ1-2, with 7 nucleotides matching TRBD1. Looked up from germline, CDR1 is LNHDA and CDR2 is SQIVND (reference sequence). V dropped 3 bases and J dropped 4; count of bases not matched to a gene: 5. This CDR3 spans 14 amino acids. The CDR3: CASSIYRGGYGYTF. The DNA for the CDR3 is TGTGCCAGTAGTATCTACAGGGGAGGCTATGGCTACACCTTC.